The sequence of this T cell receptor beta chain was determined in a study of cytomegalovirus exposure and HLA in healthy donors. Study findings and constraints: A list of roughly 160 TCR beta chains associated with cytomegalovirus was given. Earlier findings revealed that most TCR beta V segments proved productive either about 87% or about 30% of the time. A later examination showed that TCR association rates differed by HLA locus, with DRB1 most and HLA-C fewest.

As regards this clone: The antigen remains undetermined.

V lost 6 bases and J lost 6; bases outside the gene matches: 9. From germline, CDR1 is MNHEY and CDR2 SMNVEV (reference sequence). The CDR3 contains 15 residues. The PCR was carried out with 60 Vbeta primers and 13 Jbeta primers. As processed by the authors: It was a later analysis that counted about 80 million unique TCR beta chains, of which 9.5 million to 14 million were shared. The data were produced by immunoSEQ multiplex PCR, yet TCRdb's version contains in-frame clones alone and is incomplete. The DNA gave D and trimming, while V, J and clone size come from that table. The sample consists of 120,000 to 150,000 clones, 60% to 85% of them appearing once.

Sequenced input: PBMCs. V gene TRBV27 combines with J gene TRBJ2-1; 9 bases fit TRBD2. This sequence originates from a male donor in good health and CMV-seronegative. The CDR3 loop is CASRRRREGFNEQFF. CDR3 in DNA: TGTGCCAGCAGAAGGCGGCGGGAGGGCTTCAATGAGCAGTTCTTC.